Following are 21 T cell receptor beta chains from one sample sequenced in a study of blood T cells in healthy people across ages. Sample-barcoded 5' priming and a J-beta primer mix drove a second PCR of roughly 6 to 12 cycles. TCRdb reprocessed the 5' RACE reads with MiXCR, giving one entry per CDR3 protein. The sample has hundreds of thousands of distinct CDR3 sequences, 20% to 25% seen once. The specimen was blood. These TCRs come from a man in his sixties or seventies in good health.

The chain recombines TRBV3-1 with TRBJ2-4, with D possibly being TRBD1 (5 bases). Germline V CDR1 and CDR2: LGHDT, YNNKEL (reference sequence). V lost 0 bases, J lost 8 bases, and 14 bases lay in between. The CDR3 loop spans 15 amino acids. CDR3 in DNA: TGTGCCAGCAGCCAAGAGGGGCTAGTGGCAGACATTCAGTACTTC. Residues: CASSQEGLVADIQYF.

This clonotype showed up many times. V gene TRBV25-1 combines with J gene TRBJ1-2; D not certain. Trimming left V 5 bases short and J 5 bases short, with 12 bases between. The CDR3 is 13 residues long. Germline V gene data show CDR1 as MGHDK and CDR2 as SYGVNS. CDR3 residues: CASSQVDFYGYTF. CDR3 nucleotide sequence: TGTGCCAGCAGTCAGGTGGATTTTTATGGCTACACCTTC.

This clonotype was observed at least ten times. This chain joins TRBV14 and TRBJ1-1; D is uncertain. Germline V gene lookup returns CDR1 SGHDN and CDR2 FVKESK. Trimming removed 2 bases at V and 0 bases at J, with 13 bases between. CDR3 length equals 16 residues. The DNA for the CDR3 is TGTGCCAGCAGCCAATATTACCCCCATATGAACACTGAAGCTTTCTTT. Translated, it gives CASSQYYPHMNTEAFF.

This clonotype was counted many times. This chain connects TRBV2 to TRBJ2-3; D gene unclear. The CDR3 sequence is 14 residues long. Per the germline V gene, CDR1 is SNHLY and CDR2 is FYNNEI. V dropped 4 bases and J dropped 1 base, with 9 bases sitting between them. The CDR3 DNA reads TGTGCCAGCAGTGTTCGCGGACGCACAGATACGCAGTATTTT. This codes for CASSVRGRTDTQYF.

This clonotype was seen only a few times. V usage is TRBV28 and J usage is TRBJ2-7, with D possibly being TRBD1 (6 bases). CDR1 and CDR2 from the germline V gene are MDHEN and SYDVKM. The V and J ends lost 8 bases and 3 bases respectively, with 11 bases between them. The length of the CDR3 is 12 residues. This chain's CDR3 is CASGGGHYEQYF. The CDR3 DNA sequence: TGTGCCAGCGGTGGGGGACACTACGAGCAGTACTTC.

This clonotype has only a few counts. The chain links TRBV6-5 to TRBJ1-4; weak D call: TRBD1 (6 bases). Trimming removed 2 bases from V and 1 base from J, with 14 bases in between. CDR3 length: 17 residues. The germline gives CDR1 MNHEY, CDR2 SVGAGI. The CDR3 reads CASSYEVGGGTNEKLFF. The CDR3 DNA sequence: TGTGCCAGCAGTTACGAGGTCGGAGGGGGAACTAATGAAAAACTGTTTTTT.

The chain joins TRBV20-1 to TRBJ2-1; 11 bases map to TRBD1. J was trimmed by 5 bases and V by 0 bases; bases with no gene match: 3. Germline CDR1 and CDR2: DFQATT and SNEGSKA (reference sequence). CDR3 length: 15 amino acids. The CDR3 DNA reads TGCAGTGCTAGAGATGGGACAGGGGGGCACAATGAGCAGTTCTTC. Protein sequence: CSARDGTGGHNEQFF.

CDR3 residues: CARNQEATLAKNIQYF. Written as DNA, the CDR3 is TGTGCCCGCAACCAAGAGGCTACCTTAGCCAAAAACATTCAGTACTTC. The chain joins TRBV2 to TRBJ2-4; D call uncertain. The CDR3 covers 16 residues. V was clipped by 11 bases and J by 0 bases, with 20 bases between them. The germline gives CDR1 SNHLY, CDR2 FYNNEI.

With regard to this clonotype: A much larger clone is a single base away; this may be a read error. The chain employs TRBV6-5 and TRBJ2-6; D gene ambiguous. The CDR3 runs 14 residues. Germline CDR1 reads MNHEY; CDR2 reads SVGAGI. V gave up 6 bases and J gave up 0 bases, with 6 bases separating them. The CDR3 here is CASRLSSGANVLTF. As DNA, the CDR3 is TGTGCCAGCAGACTTAGCTCTGGGGCCAACGTCCTGACTTTC.

This chain uses TRBV3-1 with TRBJ1-2; 9 bases align to TRBD1. The junction had 2 bases not matched to a gene; V was cut back by 5 bases and J by 4 bases. The CDR3 contains 13 residues. Germline V lookup: CDR1 LGHDT, CDR2 YNNKEL (reference sequence). Here the CDR3 DNA reads TGTGCCAGCAGCGGGACAGGGTTCTATGGCTACACCTTC. It encodes CASSGTGFYGYTF. The variable domain in full, with the rest retrieved from reference TRBV3-1 and TRBJ1-2, is DTAVSQTPKYLVTQMGNDKSIKCEQNLGHDTMYWYKQDSKKFLKIMFSYNNKELIINETVPNRFSPKSPDKAHLNLHINSLELGDSAVYFCASSGTGFYGYTFGSGTRLTVV.

The chain links TRBV7-9 to TRBJ2-1, with 7 positions matching TRBD2. Germline V CDR1 and CDR2: SEHNR, FQNEAQ (reference sequence). The trim removed 5 bases at V and 5 bases at J, leaving 9 bases unmatched. This CDR3 has 15 residues. The CDR3 reads CASSQSGVSNNEQFF. In DNA form, the CDR3 reads TGTGCCAGCAGCCAAAGCGGGGTGTCGAACAATGAGCAGTTCTTC.

This chain links TRBV6-5 with TRBJ2-7; 7 nucleotides agree with TRBD1. This CDR3 comprises 14 residues. Germline CDR1 MNHEY, CDR2 SVGAGI. J was trimmed by 3 bases and V by 4 bases; bases with no gene match: 6. CDR3 residues: CASSLSQGIYEQYF. DNA for the CDR3: TGTGCCAGCAGTTTATCACAGGGGATCTACGAGCAGTACTTC.

This clonotype occurred a few times. The V call is TRBV5-1, the J call TRBJ1-2; possibly TRBD1 for D (5 bases). V was cut by 1 base and J by 4 bases, with 11 bases left in between. The germline CDR1 and CDR2 sequences are SGHRS and YFSETQ. The CDR3 has 14 residues. Here the CDR3 DNA reads TGCGCCAGCAGCTTGTATTCAGGGCCCTATGGCTACACCTTC. This sequence encodes CASSLYSGPYGYTF.

This clonotype has only a few counts. This chain connects TRBV4-1 to TRBJ2-2; 9 bases match TRBD1. Trimming removed 2 bases from V and 4 bases from J; junction bases left unmatched: 5. The CDR3 loop spans 16 amino acids. Germline loops: CDR1 MGHRA, CDR2 YSYEKL. The CDR3 loop is CASSQIPGQGTGELFF. Here the CDR3 DNA reads TGCGCCAGCAGCCAAATTCCGGGACAGGGCACCGGGGAGCTGTTTTTT.

In this sample, this clonotype turned up a few times. The CDR3 DNA follows: TGTGCCAGCAGTTTATCGCCCCGGGGATCCTACGAGCAGTACTTC. Its protein product is CASSLSPRGSYEQYF. The gene calls are TRBV27 and TRBJ2-7; D perhaps matches TRBD2 (5 bases). Looked up from germline, CDR1 is MNHEY and CDR2 is SMNVEV (reference sequence). The CDR3 extends over 15 amino acids. V was pared by 0 bases and J by 1 base, with 10 bases between.

This clonotype was seen many times. This sequence joins TRBV5-1 and TRBJ2-2; TRBD2 matches 10 bases. Germline values: CDR1 SGHRS, CDR2 YFSETQ. The CDR3 length is 15 residues. Germline trimming cut 6 bases from V and 6 bases from J; bases unmatched to any gene: 8. The DNA of the CDR3 is TGCGCCAGCACCCTTCTAGCGGGAGACGCCGGGGAGCTGTTTTTT. The encoded protein is CASTLLAGDAGELFF.

This clonotype showed up just a few times. The chain carries TRBV7-2 and TRBJ1-2; TRBD1 matches at 10 bases. Germline CDR1 and CDR2: SGHTA and FQGNSA. The CDR3 runs 14 residues. V was clipped by 1 base and J by 7 bases; unmatched bases: 3. The CDR3, as DNA: TGTGCCAGCAGCTTAGAGGGGACAGGGGCTGGCTACACCTTC. Protein product: CASSLEGTGAGYTF.

This clonotype turned up a few times. This chain uses TRBV9 with TRBJ1-5; D unclear. From germline, CDR1 is SGDLS and CDR2 YYNGEE. The length of the CDR3 is 13 residues. The V end lost 2 bases, the J end lost 1 base, and 4 bases lay between the germline ends. As DNA, the CDR3 is TGTGCCAGCAGCGTGGAGAGCAATCAGCCCCAGCATTTT. Its translation is CASSVESNQPQHF. Filled out from reference TRBV9 and TRBJ1-5, the complete variable domain reads DSGVTQTPKHLITATGQRVTLRCSPRSGDLSVYWYQQSLDQGLQFLIQYYNGEERAKGNILERFSAQQFPDLHSELNLSSLELGDSALYFCASSVESNQPQHFGDGTRLSIL.

This clonotype showed up just a few times. This chain uses TRBV15 with TRBJ2-3; either TRBD1 or TRBD2 may supply D (6 bases each). Trimming took off 7 bases at V and 2 bases at J, with 10 bases between the two ends. The CDR3 sequence is 13 residues long. The germline gives CDR1 LNHNV, CDR2 YYDKDF (reference sequence). For the CDR3, the DNA is TGTGCCACCACCCGGGGGCCCACAGATACGCAGTATTTT. Its translation: CATTRGPTDTQYF.

CDR3 loop: CSAVRENRVNTEAFF. DNA for the CDR3: TGCAGTGCCGTAAGGGAGAATCGGGTGAACACTGAAGCTTTCTTT. The J gene is TRBJ1-1, the V gene TRBV20-1; no clear D gene. V lost 6 bases, J lost 0 bases, and 17 bases lay in between. This CDR3 is 15 amino acids long. Germline V gene data show CDR1 as DFQATT and CDR2 as SNEGSKA (reference sequence).

The chain joins TRBV5-4 to TRBJ2-3; D is tentatively TRBD1 or TRBD2 (5 bases each). Trimming took off 4 bases at V and 4 bases at J, with 22 bases between the two ends. The CDR3 spans 17 residues. The V gene's germline CDR1 is SGHNT and CDR2 YYREEE (reference sequence). Written as DNA, the CDR3 is TGTGCCAGCAGCCCATGGACGGGGACGGTAATGGCAGATACGCAGTATTTT. Protein: CASSPWTGTVMADTQYF.